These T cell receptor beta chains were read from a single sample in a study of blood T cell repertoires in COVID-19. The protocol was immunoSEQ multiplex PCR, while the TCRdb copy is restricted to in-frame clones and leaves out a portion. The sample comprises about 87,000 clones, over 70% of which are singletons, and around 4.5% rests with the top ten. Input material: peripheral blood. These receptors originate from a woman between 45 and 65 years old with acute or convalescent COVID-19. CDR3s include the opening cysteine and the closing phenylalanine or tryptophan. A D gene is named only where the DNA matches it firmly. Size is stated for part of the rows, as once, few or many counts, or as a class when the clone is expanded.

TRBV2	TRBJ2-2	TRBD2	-	TGTGCCAGCTCGGGGGGGGACACCGGGGAGCTGTTTTTT	CASSGGDTGELFF
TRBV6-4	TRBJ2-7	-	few	TGTGCCAGCAAAGGGGTGGCTTCCTACGAGCAGTACTTC	CASKGVASYEQYF
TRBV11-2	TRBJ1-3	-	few	TGTGCCAGCAGCCCGGGGTCTTTCAGAAACACCATATATTTT	CASSPGSFRNTIYF
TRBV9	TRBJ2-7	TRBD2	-	TGTGCCAGCAGCGTAGGAGCTAGCGGCGGCTACGAGCAGTACTTC	CASSVGASGGYEQYF
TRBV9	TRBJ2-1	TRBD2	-	TGTGCCAGCAGCGCAAGCCTAGCGGGGGGGAGCTCCTACAATGAGCAGTTCTTC	CASSASLAGGSSYNEQFF
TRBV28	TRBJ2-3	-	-	TGTGCCAGCAGTCCCCTTACAGGCCGGAAGAGCGATACGCAGTATTTT	CASSPLTGRKSDTQYF
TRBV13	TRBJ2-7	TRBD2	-	TGTGCCAGCAGCTTAGGGCACGCGGGGGGATCCTACGAGCAGTACTTC	CASSLGHAGGSYEQYF
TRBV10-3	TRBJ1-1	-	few	TGTGCCGCGGGGGGGACAATGAACACTGAAGCTTTCTTT	CAAGGTMNTEAFF
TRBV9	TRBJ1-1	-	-	TGTGCCAGCAGCGTAGTGTCAGGGGACCAAGCTTTCTTT	CASSVVSGDQAFF
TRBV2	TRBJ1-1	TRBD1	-	TGTGCCAGCAGCGCCAGGGGGCGGAACACTGAAGCTTTCTTT	CASSARGRNTEAFF
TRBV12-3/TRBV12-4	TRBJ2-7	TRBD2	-	TGTGCCAGCAGTCTCAACCGGGGGGACGAGCAGTACTTC	CASSLNRGDEQYF
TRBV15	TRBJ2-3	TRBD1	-	TGTGCCACCAGCAGAGGACAGGGGAACACAGATACGCAGTATTTT	CATSRGQGNTDTQYF
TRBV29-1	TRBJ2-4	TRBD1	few	TGCAGCGTGGGACAGGGATCGGGCATTCAGTACTTC	CSVGQGSGIQYF
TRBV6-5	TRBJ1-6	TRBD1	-	TGTGCCAGCAGATGGACAGGAGGAGGTAATTCACCCCTCCACTTT	CASRWTGGGNSPLHF
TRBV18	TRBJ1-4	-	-	TGTGCCAGCTCACCACCGACAGGCCCGGGGTATGAAAAACTGTTTTTT	CASSPPTGPGYEKLFF
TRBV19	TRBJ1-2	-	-	TGTGCCAGTAGGGGCCCTTCTAACTATGGCTACACCTTC	CASRGPSNYGYTF
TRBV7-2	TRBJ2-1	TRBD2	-	TGTGCCAGCAGCCCAACACTAGCGGGGGGATACAATGAGCAGTTCTTC	CASSPTLAGGYNEQFF
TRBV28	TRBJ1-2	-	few	TGTGCCAGCAGACCAGACTATGGCTACACCTTC	CASRPDYGYTF
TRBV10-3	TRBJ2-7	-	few	TGTGCCATCAGTGAGTCCCAGTTGTCACAGGGCAACGAGCAGTACTTC	CAISESQLSQGNEQYF
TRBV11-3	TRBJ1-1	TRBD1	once	TGTGCCAGCACCCAGGGGGTCACTCGATACGTGAACACTGAAGCTTTCTTT	CASTQGVTRYVNTEAFF
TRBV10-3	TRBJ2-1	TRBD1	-	TGTGCCATCAGTGAGCCCAGGAAAGGCGGACAGGGGGTAGATGAGCAGTTCTTC	CAISEPRKGGQGVDEQFF
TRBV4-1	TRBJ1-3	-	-	TGCGCCAGCAGCCAAGCGGGAGACGCGGACACCATATATTTT	CASSQAGDADTIYF
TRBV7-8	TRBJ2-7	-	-	TGTGCCAGCAGCTTAAAACGTGACGGGACACCCCACAACCACGAGCAGTACTTC	CASSLKRDGTPHNHEQYF
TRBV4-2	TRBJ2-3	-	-	TGTGCCAGCAGCCAAGATCCGTTAGAAGGACAAGATACGCAGTATTTT	CASSQDPLEGQDTQYF
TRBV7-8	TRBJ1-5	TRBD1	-	TGTGCCAGCAGCTCCTCGACAGGGAGGAGTCAGCCCCAGCATTTT	CASSSSTGRSQPQHF
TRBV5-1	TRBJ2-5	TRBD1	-	TGCGCCAGCACAGGGGGTTTCTCGGAGACCCAGTACTTC	CASTGGFSETQYF
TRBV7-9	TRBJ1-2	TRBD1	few	TGTGCCAGCAGCGTAGGGACAGGCCTTAGCTATGGCTACACCTTC	CASSVGTGLSYGYTF
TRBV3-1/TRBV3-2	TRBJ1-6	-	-	TGTGCCAGCAGCCAAGATCTCGGTTTGTCTACCTTCCCCCTCCACTTT	CASSQDLGLSTFPLHF
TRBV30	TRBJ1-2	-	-	TGTGCCTGGACCCTGACAGCCAACTATGGCTACACCTTC	CAWTLTANYGYTF
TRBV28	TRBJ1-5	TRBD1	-	TGTGCCAGCAGGCCGGGACAGTCTCCCCAGCATTTT	CASRPGQSPQHF
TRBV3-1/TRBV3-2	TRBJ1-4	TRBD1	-	TGTGCCAGCAGCTCGCGACAGGGAACTAATGAAAAACTGTTTTTT	CASSSRQGTNEKLFF
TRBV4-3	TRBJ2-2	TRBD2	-	TGCGCCAGCAGCCAAGACTCGGCTAGCGGGGCCACCGGGGAGCTGTTTTTT	CASSQDSASGATGELFF
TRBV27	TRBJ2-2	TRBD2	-	TGTGCCAGCAGTTTATCGGCAGCGGGGGCCAACACCGGGGAGCTGTTTTTT	CASSLSAAGANTGELFF
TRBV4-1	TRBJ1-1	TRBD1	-	TGCGCCAGCAGCCCCCTGGGACAGACCATGAACACTGAAGCTTTCTTT	CASSPLGQTMNTEAFF
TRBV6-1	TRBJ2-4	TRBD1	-	TGTGCCAGCAGTGAAAACAGGGGAAAAAACATTCAGTACTTC	CASSENRGKNIQYF
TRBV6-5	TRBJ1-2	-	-	TGTGCCAGCAGTTACGAGGGAGGTTATGGCTACACCTTC	CASSYEGGYGYTF
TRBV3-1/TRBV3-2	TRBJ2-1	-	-	TGTGCCAGCAGCCCCCTTCTAGGGGATGAGCAGTTCTTC	CASSPLLGDEQFF
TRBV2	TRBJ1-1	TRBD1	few	TGTGCCAGCGGACAGACAGGGAGGATATCAGTGAACACTGAAGCTTTCTTT	CASGQTGRISVNTEAFF
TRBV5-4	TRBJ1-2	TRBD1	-	TGTGCCAGCAGCTTACGGGACAGAATCTACACCTTC	CASSLRDRIYTF
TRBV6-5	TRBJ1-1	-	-	TGTGCCAGCAGTTACCGGAGTACGAACACTGAAGCTTTCTTT	CASSYRSTNTEAFF
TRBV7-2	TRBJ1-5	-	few	TGTGCCAGCAGCATCCGGGGTAATAGCAATCAGCCCCAGCATTTT	CASSIRGNSNQPQHF
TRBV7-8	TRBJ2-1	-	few	TGTGCCAGCAGCTTAGGGGAACAGGTGGAATACAATGAGCAGTTCTTC	CASSLGEQVEYNEQFF
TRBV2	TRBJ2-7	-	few	TGTGCCAGCAGTGAAGCAGTGAGTTACGAGCAGTACTTC	CASSEAVSYEQYF
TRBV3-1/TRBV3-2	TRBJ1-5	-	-	TGTGCCAGCAGCGGACATAGCAATCAGCCCCAGCATTTT	CASSGHSNQPQHF
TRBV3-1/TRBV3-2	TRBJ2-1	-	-	TGTGCCAGCAGCCAAGATCAGCGTCCTAGGCAGTTCTTC	CASSQDQRPRQFF
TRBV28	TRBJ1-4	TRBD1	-	TGTGCCAGCGGACAGGACAACAATGAAAAACTGTTTTTT	CASGQDNNEKLFF
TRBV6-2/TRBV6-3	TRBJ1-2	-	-	TGTGCCAGCAGTTCGGCAGGCTATGGCTACACCTTC	CASSSAGYGYTF
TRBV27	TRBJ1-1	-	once	TGTGCCAGCAGTACCCGACAGCACACTGAAGCTTTCTTT	CASSTRQHTEAFF
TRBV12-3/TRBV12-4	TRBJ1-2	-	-	TGTGCCAGCAGTTTATCGGGTGGATATGGCTACACCTTC	CASSLSGGYGYTF
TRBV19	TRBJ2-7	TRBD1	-	TGTGCCAGTGGCCTTACGGCAGGGGGCTACGAGCAGTACTTC	CASGLTAGGYEQYF
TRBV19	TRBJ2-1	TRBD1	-	TGTGCCAGTGTCGACAGGGCGTATAACAATGAGCAGTTCTTC	CASVDRAYNNEQFF
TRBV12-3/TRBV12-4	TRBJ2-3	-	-	TGTGCCAGCAGTTTCTTACAGCGGGATACGCAGTATTTT	CASSFLQRDTQYF
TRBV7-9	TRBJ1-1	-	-	TGTGCCAGCAGCCCTGCTGGGGAGGTCCTCAGGGTCATGAACACTGAAGCTTTCTTT	CASSPAGEVLRVMNTEAFF
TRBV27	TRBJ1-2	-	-	TGTGCCAGCAGTCCTCAAGGGGGTTATGGCTACACCTTC	CASSPQGGYGYTF